This TCR beta chain was captured in a study of vaccination and CD4 T cells after COVID-19. Study context: Nasal swab PCR had shown SARS-CoV-2 positivity in the convalescent patients (about 10 mild cases, one severe case). Post-COVID samples had a sampling time that fell a median roughly 92 days after diagnosis (range 35 to 161). Sampling that followed vaccination took place a median approximately 79 days after dose two, within a range of 14 to 241.

TCRdb recomputed calls from the PCR reads with MiXCR, one row per CDR3 protein. This table holds some 29,000 distinct CDR3 sequences, roughly 50% found once. Time point meaning: late sampling 161 to 241 days after vaccination in a few convalescent patients. Positive tests by PCR, dated March to December 2020, predated US Alpha, Beta and Delta variants. Germline assignment: CDR1 SGHAT and CDR2 FQNNGV. CDR3 length equals 15 residues. Trimming left V 1 base short and J 8 bases short, with 12 bases between. The TCR was taken from a human donor who had recovered from COVID-19. Sequencing used CD4+ T cells from blood, obtained about 7 months after SARS-CoV-2 vaccination. V and J are TRBV11-2 and TRBJ1-6, with TRBD1 as a possible D gene (5 bases). CDR3 in amino acids: CASSLAGLADSPLHF. DNA for the CDR3: TGTGCCAGCAGCTTAGCGGGGCTAGCGGATTCACCCCTCCACTTT.